This T cell receptor (beta chain) was captured in a study of radiation and T cells in renal cell carcinoma. Trimming pared 3 bases from V and 7 bases from J, leaving 13 bases between. Germline-derived CDR1 and CDR2 are MNHEY and SMNVEV (reference sequence). The CDR3 extends over 14 amino acids. Time point here: baseline pretreatment blood. Treatment in this sample: 15 Gy SBRT to primary tumor, nephrectomy 4 weeks later. After SBRT, blood was collected at 2 and 4 weeks, plus baseline. TCRdb keeps only in-frame clones here, not all; method: immunoSEQ multiplex PCR. The sample includes 95,000 to 150,000 clones, roughly 85% of them seen just once.

The genes are TRBV27 and TRBJ2-1; tentatively, D is TRBD1 or TRBD2 (5 bases each). The sequence derives from a woman in her fifties or sixties with renal cell carcinoma. Sequenced material: blood, taken from a patient whose treatment included radiotherapy and nephrectomy. CDR3 amino acids: CASSFEGSRNEQFF. The CDR3 DNA is TGTGCCAGCAGTTTCGAGGGGTCGAGGAATGAGCAGTTCTTC.